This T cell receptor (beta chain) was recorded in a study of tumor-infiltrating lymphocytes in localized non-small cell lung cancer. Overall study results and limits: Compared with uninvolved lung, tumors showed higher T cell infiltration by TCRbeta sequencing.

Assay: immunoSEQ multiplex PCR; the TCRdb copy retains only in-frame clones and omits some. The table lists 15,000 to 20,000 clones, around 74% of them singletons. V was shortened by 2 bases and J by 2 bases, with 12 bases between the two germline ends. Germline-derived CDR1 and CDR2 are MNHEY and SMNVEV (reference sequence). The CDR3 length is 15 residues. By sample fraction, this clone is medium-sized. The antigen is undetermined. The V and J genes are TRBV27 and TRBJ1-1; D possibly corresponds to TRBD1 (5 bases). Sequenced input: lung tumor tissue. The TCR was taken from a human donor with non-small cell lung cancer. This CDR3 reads CASSLIGGVNTEAFF. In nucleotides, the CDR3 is TGTGCCAGCAGTTTAATTGGGGGTGTCAACACTGAAGCTTTCTTT.